These 24 T cell receptor beta chains were sequenced from one sample in a study of blood T cells in healthy people across ages. PCR was performed a second time for roughly 7 to 12 cycles using a sample-barcoded 5' primer and a J-beta primer mix. TCRdb re-derived calls from the 5' RACE reads in MiXCR, one entry per CDR3 protein. Altogether hundreds of thousands of distinct CDR3 sequences are present, 62% being singletons, with the ten largest covering roughly a quarter. Specimen: blood. These receptors were obtained from a man aged 25 to 45 in good health.

The J gene is TRBJ2-5, the V gene TRBV4-3, with D possibly being TRBD1 or TRBD2 (6 bases each). The CDR3 is made up of 17 amino acids. V was cut by 0 bases and J by 11 bases, with 25 bases left in between. CDR1 and CDR2 from the germline V gene are LGHNA and YSLEER. CDR3: CASSQDPPSGGWDEQYF. DNA of the CDR3: TGCGCCAGCAGCCAAGATCCCCCCTCCGGGGGCTGGGATGAGCAGTACTTC.

V gene TRBV6-6 combines with J gene TRBJ2-4, with 7 nucleotides matching TRBD2. TRBJ2-5 matches the DNA end more closely, so the J call is doubtful. Germline CDR1 reads MNHNY; CDR2 reads SVGAGI (reference sequence). The CDR3 sequence is 16 residues long. The CDR3 sequence: CASSYPIGTIQETQYF. In DNA form, the CDR3 reads TGTGCCAGCAGTTATCCAATCGGGACTATCCAAGAGACCCAGTACTTC.

This clonotype came up once. V is TRBV7-3 and J is TRBJ1-4; D is uncertain. With 4 bases removed from V and 0 bases from J, the gap between germline ends came to 15 bases. The CDR3 sequence is 17 residues long. Germline assignment: CDR1 SGHTA and CDR2 FQGTGA. The CDR3 loop reads CASSSSRTASTNEKLFF. The CDR3 DNA sequence: TGTGCCAGCAGCTCATCACGGACGGCTTCAACTAATGAAAAACTGTTTTTT.

The CDR3 nucleotides read TGTGCCAGCAGCGTAGGACAGGGGATGGAGACCCAGTACTTC. As protein: CASSVGQGMETQYF. This sequence joins TRBV9 and TRBJ2-4; 8 positions agree with TRBD1. TRBJ2-5 matches the DNA end more closely, so the J call is doubtful. Per germline, CDR1 SGDLS and CDR2 YYNGEE. The CDR3 has 14 residues.

This clonotype showed up just once. The chain joins TRBV9 to TRBJ2-1, with 9 bases identical to TRBD1. V lost 3 bases and J lost 4; bases outside the gene matches: 11. CDR1 and CDR2 (germline): SGDLS, YYNGEE. This CDR3 has 17 residues. The DNA for the CDR3 is TGTGCCAGCAGCGGCTTCAGGACAGGGGAAGATTACAATGAGCAGTTCTTC. It translates to CASSGFRTGEDYNEQFF.

The CDR3 loop is CAISESGQLYEQYF. DNA for the CDR3: TGTGCCATCAGTGAGTCCGGACAGCTCTACGAGCAGTACTTC. The V and J genes are TRBV10-3 and TRBJ2-7; tentatively, D is TRBD1 (6 bases). Germline loops: CDR1 ENHRY, CDR2 SYGVKD. The CDR3 is 14 amino acids. Trimming took off 0 bases at V and 3 bases at J, with 9 bases between the two ends.

The chain employs TRBV29-1 and TRBJ1-2; tentatively, D is TRBD1 (6 bases). The CDR3 covers 16 residues. CDR1 is SQVTM and CDR2 is ANQGSEA in the germline V gene. Trimming took off 2 bases at V and 0 bases at J, with 16 bases between the two ends. The CDR3 DNA is TGCAGCGTTGAAAGCCTGGGCAGGGGCGCTAACTATGGCTACACCTTC. Translation: CSVESLGRGANYGYTF.

The rearrangement uses TRBV7-3 and TRBJ1-2; D perhaps matches TRBD1 (5 bases). Per germline, CDR1 SGHTA and CDR2 FQGTGA. Trimming removed 5 bases at V and 4 bases at J, with 14 bases between. CDR3 length: 14 amino acids. DNA for the CDR3: TGTGCCAGCAGCCCCTCGGGGCAGATCTATGGCTACACCTTC. Residues: CASSPSGQIYGYTF.

The chain links TRBV7-2 to TRBJ2-7, with 9 positions matching TRBD1. Per the germline V gene, CDR1 is SGHTA and CDR2 is FQGNSA. The trim removed 5 bases at V and 2 bases at J, leaving 7 bases unmatched. The CDR3 sequence is 15 residues long. The CDR3: CASSTGGARPYEQYF. DNA of the CDR3: TGTGCCAGCAGCACAGGGGGCGCGAGGCCCTACGAGCAGTACTTC.

The CDR3 protein is CASSYPRGNYGYTF. As DNA, the CDR3 is TGTGCCAGCAGTTACCCCAGAGGTAACTATGGCTACACCTTC. The chain combines TRBV28 with TRBJ1-2; D gene ambiguous. The germline V gene encodes CDR1 MDHEN and CDR2 SYDVKM. Trimming removed 4 bases at V and 1 base at J, with 10 bases between. The CDR3 contains 14 residues.

This chain joins TRBV30 and TRBJ2-7, with D perhaps TRBD1 (6 bases). The CDR3 is 14 amino acids. V was clipped by 1 base and J by 5 bases, with 15 bases between them. Looked up from germline, CDR1 is GTSNPN and CDR2 is SVGIG (reference sequence). CDR3 DNA: TGTGCCTGGAGTGCGACAGGAGGAACGAACGAGCAGTACTTC. This translates into CAWSATGGTNEQYF.

This clonotype appeared a few times. This chain joins TRBV19 and TRBJ2-7; 7 nucleotides line up with TRBD2. There are 15 residues in the CDR3. The germline V gene encodes CDR1 LNHDA and CDR2 SQIVND (reference sequence). The J segment lost 2 bases and the V segment lost 3 bases, leaving 7 bases of the junction unmatched. The CDR3 bases are TGTGCCAGTAGTATGGAACTGGGGGGGACCTACGAGCAGTACTTC. Amino acids: CASSMELGGTYEQYF.

The chain joins TRBV7-2 to TRBJ2-3; TRBD2 matches at 9 bases. The germline V gene encodes CDR1 SGHTA and CDR2 FQGNSA. Trimming at V came to 7 bases and at J to 2 bases, leaving 7 bases not matched to a gene. The CDR3 consists of 15 residues. The CDR3 DNA reads as TGTGCCAGCACTTCAAGCGGGGGGTACACAGATACGCAGTATTTT. Its translation: CASTSSGGYTDTQYF.

This chain connects TRBV7-2 to TRBJ2-1; D remains ambiguous. V gave up 5 bases and J gave up 10 bases, with 12 bases separating them. The germline CDR1 and CDR2 sequences are SGHTA and FQGNSA. The CDR3 spans 12 residues. The CDR3 region has the DNA TGTGCCAGCAGCCCCTCGTTTGGGGAGCAGTTCTTC. Its translation: CASSPSFGEQFF.

The CDR3 bases are TGTGCCAGCAGCCAATTTATTGGACAGGCCTACGAGCAGTACTTC. It yields the protein CASSQFIGQAYEQYF. V usage is TRBV7-2 and J usage is TRBJ2-7; 7 bases are shared with TRBD1. V shed 5 bases, J shed 2 bases, and the junction held 9 bases outside the gene matches. This CDR3 region has 15 residues. Looked up from germline, CDR1 is SGHTA and CDR2 is FQGNSA.

The gene calls are TRBV10-3 and TRBJ2-5; D is possibly TRBD1 (6 bases). CDR3 size: 16 residues. CDR1 and CDR2 from the germline V gene are ENHRY and SYGVKD. V lost 1 base and J lost 1, with 13 bases in between. This chain's CDR3 is CAISEWQGKGQETQYF. CDR3 bases: TGTGCCATCAGTGAGTGGCAGGGGAAGGGCCAAGAGACCCAGTACTTC.

This chain joins TRBV28 and TRBJ2-7; D is perhaps TRBD2 (6 bases). The CDR3 extends over 14 amino acids. Germline lookup yields CDR1 MDHEN and CDR2 SYDVKM. The V end lost 7 bases, the J end lost 0 bases, and 13 bases lay between the germline ends. The DNA for the CDR3 is TGTGCCAGCACCACAAGGGGACTCTCCTACGAGCAGTACTTC. It yields the protein CASTTRGLSYEQYF. Looking up the rest from reference TRBV28 and TRBJ2-7 gives the full variable domain: DVKVTQSSRYLVKRTGEKVFLECVQDMDHENMFWYRQDPGLGLRLIYFSYDVKMKEKGDIPEGYSVSREKKERFSLILESASTNQTSMYLCASTTRGLSYEQYFGPGTRLTVT.

This clonotype was detected a few times. This chain joins TRBV12-3 or TRBV12-4 and TRBJ1-2; D remains ambiguous. The CDR3 has 14 amino acids. Trimming left V 2 bases short and J 3 bases short, with 10 bases between. The CDR3 is CASSLRPSYYGYTF. The CDR3, as DNA: TGTGCCAGCAGTTTAAGGCCCAGTTACTATGGCTACACCTTC.

V and J are TRBV9 and TRBJ2-3, with D possibly TRBD2 on 6 matching bases. The CDR3 consists of 14 residues. V lost 1 base and J 1 base, leaving 7 bases between the germline ends. Germline CDR1 SGDLS, CDR2 YYNGEE. The DNA for the CDR3 is TGTGCCAGCAGCGTATGGGGGGGCACAGATACGCAGTATTTT. Translation gives CASSVWGGTDTQYF.

This chain connects TRBV29-1 to TRBJ2-3; TRBD2 aligns across 10 bases. CDR1 and CDR2 (germline): SQVTM, ANQGSEA. This CDR3 spans 13 amino acids. J lost 6 bases, V lost 5 bases, and 5 bases had no gene match. The CDR3 region has the DNA TGCAGCGTTCTCAGCGGGGGGGCTGATACGCAGTATTTT. As protein: CSVLSGGADTQYF.

With respect to this clonotype: One end of the junction does not line up with germline, which may come from a read error. The chain joins TRBV29-1 to TRBJ2-1; TRBD1 agrees at 7 bases. This CDR3 spans 13 amino acids. CDR1 SQVTM and CDR2 ANQGSEA come from the germline V gene. The CDR3: CSVGTVYNNGQFF. The CDR3 DNA is TGCAGCGTAGGGACAGTATATAACAATGGGCAGTTCTTC.

This clonotype was counted a few times. This sequence joins TRBV5-1 and TRBJ2-1; D is unclear. V lost 1 base and J lost 8, with 16 bases in between. Germline assignment: CDR1 SGHRS and CDR2 YFSETQ. This CDR3 contains 15 residues. The DNA for the CDR3 is TGCGCCAGCAGCTTGCGGGCTCGTTTTGGGGATGAGCAGTTCTTC. Translating it yields CASSLRARFGDEQFF.

The V and J genes are TRBV6-6 and TRBJ2-1; 8 positions agree with TRBD2. Germline loops: CDR1 MNHNY, CDR2 SVGAGI (reference sequence). The V segment lost 7 bases and the J segment 9 bases; nucleotides outside the gene matches: 17. The CDR3 runs to 16 residues. The CDR3 DNA reads TGTGCCAGCAAACCCCGAGGGGCGGGGGGTTGGGGTGAGCAGTTCTTC. The encoded protein is CASKPRGAGGWGEQFF.

The rearrangement uses TRBV20-1 and TRBJ2-1; no clear D. The CDR3 has 14 residues. Germline V gene sequence: CDR1 DFQATT, CDR2 SNEGSKA (reference sequence). V was trimmed by 5 bases and J by 6 bases, leaving 17 bases between them. The CDR3 protein is CSAEPANTGNEQFF. CDR3 bases: TGCAGTGCTGAACCCGCTAATACGGGCAATGAGCAGTTCTTC.